The clone carrying this T cell receptor (beta chain) was seen a few times. Its antigen is unknown. These data are taken from a study of blood T cells in healthy people across ages. Study-level results: Higher diversity and more naive CD4+ cells were features of long-lived donors, compared to aged donors.

PCR was performed a second time for about 7 to 11 cycles using a sample-barcoded 5' primer and a J-beta primer mix. Each CDR3 protein is one row after TCRdb ran MiXCR on the 5' RACE reads. The sample holds approximately 580,000 distinct CDR3 sequences, approximately 25% seen once. The CDR3 is made up of 22 amino acids. CDR1 and CDR2 (germline): MDHEN, SYDVKM. Trimming at V came to 3 bases and at J to 0 bases, leaving 24 bases not matched to a gene. The same data also went into a second study, on T cells of mothers and their children.

The sequence came from a boy between 10 and 17 years old in good health. This rearrangement joins TRBV28 to TRBJ2-3; 7 bases line up with TRBD2. The sequenced sample consisted of blood. CDR3 amino acids: CASSFSGLAGGSRSASTDTQYF. The CDR3 bases are TGTGCCAGCAGTTTTTCAGGGTTGGCCGGCGGGAGCCGAAGTGCTAGCACAGATACGCAGTATTTT.